This T cell receptor beta chain appears in the sequencing data of a study of T cell clonality in common variable immunodeficiency. The germline V gene has CDR1 MNHEY and CDR2 SVGEGT. The V and J ends lost 6 bases and 4 bases, in that order; junction bases with no gene match: 8. CDR3 length: 14 amino acids. Study findings and constraints: Fewer deletions and N-nucleotide insertions were reportedly seen in common variable immunodeficiency TCR beta sequences. Shared TCRbeta clones were fewer between CVID subjects than controls.

This clone appeared a few times. Its specificity is not known. The CDR3 goes on 3 residues after the read ends, and that part is filled in from the germline J gene. Assay used: immunoSEQ multiplex PCR; TCRdb lists only in-frame clones, some missing. The sample contains roughly 2,500 clones, none of them singletons. The chain uses TRBV6-2 or TRBV6-3 and TRBJ2-7; TRBD2 agrees at 8 bases. This TCR derives from a human donor with common variable immunodeficiency. Sequenced input: peripheral blood mononuclear cells. CDR3 DNA, as far as it was read: TGTGCCAGCAGGGCAAGCGGGAGAGTATACGAG. This encodes CASRASGRVYE. The whole CDR3 protein is CASRASGRVYEQYF.